The entry below describes one T cell receptor beta chain. What it binds is not known. One end of the junction fails to match germline, which may point to a read error. Per germline, CDR1 GTSNPN and CDR2 SVGIG (reference sequence). The CDR3 is 12 amino acids. Primers: 60 Vbeta forward and 13 Jbeta reverse. Assay: immunoSEQ multiplex PCR; the TCRdb copy retains only in-frame clones and omits some. The sample has some 200,000 clones, approximately 82% seen once. This sample is drawn from a study of cytomegalovirus exposure and HLA in healthy donors. Study-wide results and limits: Later on, an analysis tied about 17,000 TCR beta sequences to HLA alleles at 0.05 false discovery rate. Among CMV-associated TCR beta chains, most appeared HLA-restricted in a later analysis.

The V gene is TRBV30, the J gene TRBJ2-2, with D possibly matching TRBD2 (6 bases). Sequenced: PBMCs. This receptor was obtained from a woman aged 35 to 49 in good health and CMV-seronegative. Here the CDR3 reads CAWSHSVGGLFF. In DNA form, the CDR3 reads TGTGCCTGGAGTCATAGCGTCGGGGGGCTGTTTTTT.